This T cell receptor (beta chain) was captured by sequencing in a study of cytomegalovirus exposure and HLA in healthy donors. For the study at large: Inside one of the first data releases sat around 86 million unique TCRs taken from HLA-typed donors. Overall study findings and caveats: Later work associated 16,951 TCR beta sequences with HLA alleles at 0.05 false discovery rate. Rare sequences made up most TCRs, while some public TCRs were found in many donors. Cytomegalovirus-associated TCR beta chains were listed, numbering some 170.

This CDR3 region has 14 residues. Trimming shortened V by 4 bases and J by 3 bases, and 12 bases separated the two germline ends. CDR1 and CDR2 (germline): MNHNS, SASEGT. To note about this clone: Its antigen remains unidentified.

This PCR relied on a set of 60 Vbeta primers and 13 Jbeta primers. Sequencing used immunoSEQ multiplex PCR; TCRdb keeps in-frame clones, though not all of them. The profile shows roughly 120,000 clones, less than 80% of them singletons. This chain joins TRBV6-1 and TRBJ1-2, with D possibly being TRBD1 (5 bases). This receptor was taken from a woman in her 40s in good health and CMV-seropositive. The sequenced sample was PBMCs. Here the CDR3 reads CASSVFREDYGYTF. The CDR3 DNA is TGTGCCAGCAGTGTTTTCAGGGAGGACTATGGCTACACCTTC.